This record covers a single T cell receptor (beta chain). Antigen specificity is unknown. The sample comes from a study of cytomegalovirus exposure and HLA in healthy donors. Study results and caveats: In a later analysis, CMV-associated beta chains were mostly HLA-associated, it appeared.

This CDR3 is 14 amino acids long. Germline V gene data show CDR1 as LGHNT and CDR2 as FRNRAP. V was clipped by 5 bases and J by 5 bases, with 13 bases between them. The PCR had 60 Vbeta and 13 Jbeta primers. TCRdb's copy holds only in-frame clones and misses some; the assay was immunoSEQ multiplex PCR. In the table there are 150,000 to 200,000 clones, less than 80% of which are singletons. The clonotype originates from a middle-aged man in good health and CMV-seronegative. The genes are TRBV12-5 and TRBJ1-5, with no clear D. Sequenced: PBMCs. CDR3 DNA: TGTGCTAGTGGTAAAACTACTCTAGATCAGCCCCAGCATTTT. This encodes CASGKTTLDQPQHF.